Following are 2 T cell receptor beta chains from one sample sequenced in a study of blood T cells in healthy people across ages. Using a J-beta primer mix together with a sample-barcoded 5' primer, a second PCR was run for roughly 6 to 12 cycles. Each CDR3 protein is one row after TCRdb ran MiXCR on the 5' RACE reads. The sample lists some 860,000 distinct CDR3 sequences; approximately 60% were seen once. Sequenced: blood. These receptors came from a middle-aged man in good health.

The chain is built from TRBV30 and TRBJ2-1; tentative D call: TRBD1 (5 bases). V was cut by 4 bases and J by 0 bases, with 13 bases left in between. This CDR3 has 15 residues. Germline values: CDR1 GTSNPN, CDR2 SVGIG (reference sequence). This CDR3 is CAWTEDTSSYNEQFF. For the CDR3, the DNA is TGTGCCTGGACCGAGGACACGAGCTCCTACAATGAGCAGTTCTTC.

The chain links TRBV7-2 to TRBJ2-1; 7 bases are a match to TRBD1. This CDR3 is 17 amino acids long. V lost 2 bases and J lost 7; bases outside the gene matches: 14. Germline lookup yields CDR1 SGHTA and CDR2 FQGNSA. The CDR3 coding sequence is TGTGCCAGCAGCTTACTAAGGGGGCTTACCCCAACTAATGAGCAGTTCTTC. Amino acids: CASSLLRGLTPTNEQFF.